The present T cell receptor (beta chain) was sequenced within a study of STAT5B mutations in CD4+ large granular lymphocyte leukemia. The study, taken as a whole, reports: Without HLA matching, higher CD4+ than CD8+ T-LGLL clonality could reflect small sample size.

The survey-level immunoSEQ assay was used. Methods used by the authors: The detection floor for productive clonotype frequency was 2.59 x 10-5. Repertoires were generated with immunoSEQ multiplex PCR, while TCRdb's copy carries only in-frame clones and drops some. V and J calls and clone size are as listed in that table; D and trimming were resolved from the DNA. The sample holds around 34,000 clones, about 82% seen once. To note about this clone: The antigen remains undetermined.

CDR1 is MNHEY, CDR2 SMNVEV, per germline (reference sequence). The CDR3 totals 16 residues. V dropped 6 bases and J dropped 10; count of bases not matched to a gene: 13. The clonotype comes from a human donor in good health. The chain couples TRBV27 to TRBJ2-1; TRBD2 matches 12 bases. The sequenced sample was CD4+ T cells from blood buffy coats. The CDR3 spells CASRPPSGRASWEQFF. CDR3 sequence (DNA): TGTGCCAGCAGGCCCCCTAGCGGGAGGGCCTCATGGGAGCAGTTCTTC.